Presented here are 27 T cell receptor beta chains from one specimen sequenced in a study of T cells in Graves' hyperthyroidism and ophthalmopathy. Amplification of TCR beta CDR3 regions was performed using RNA transcripts as template. With the HTBI primer set, the TCR CDR3 went through a first round of RT-PCR. TCRdb independently ran MiXCR on the multiplex PCR reads; one entry per CDR3 protein. The sample carries around 440,000 distinct CDR3 sequences, 15% to 18% recorded once. The sequenced sample was blood. Receptors originate from a woman younger than 35 with Graves' hyperthyroidism.

This chain links TRBV5-5 with TRBJ1-1; TRBD1 aligns across 10 bases. The junction had 5 bases not matched to a gene; V was cut back by 0 bases and J by 0 bases. The germline V gene encodes CDR1 SGHKS and CDR2 YYEKEE (reference sequence). This CDR3 region has 17 residues. The CDR3 DNA reads as TGTGCCAGCAGCTTGGCCTTGGACAGGGGGATGAACACTGAAGCTTTCTTT. As protein: CASSLALDRGMNTEAFF.

This clonotype was seen repeatedly, ten times or more. The chain employs TRBV3-1 and TRBJ2-3; no reliable D call. CDR3 length: 16 amino acids. Germline lookup yields CDR1 LGHDT and CDR2 YNNKEL (reference sequence). The V end lost 0 bases, the J end lost 1 base, and 11 bases lay between the germline ends. The CDR3 bases are TGTGCCAGCAGCCAAGATACCCGGGCGGGCACAGATACGCAGTATTTT. This encodes CASSQDTRAGTDTQYF.

There are a few counts of this clonotype. The chain is built from TRBV6-9 and TRBJ2-2, with TRBD2 identical over 10 bases. With V trimmed by 4 bases and J by 3 bases, 8 bases remained unmatched. Looked up from germline, CDR1 is MNHGY and CDR2 is SVAAGI. This CDR3 contains 17 residues. CDR3 residues: CASSLSGGASDTGELFF. CDR3 bases: TGTGCCAGCAGTTTAAGCGGGGGGGCCTCTGACACCGGGGAGCTGTTTTTT.

This clonotype appeared a few times. The CDR3 DNA reads TGTGCCAGCGAGCCTTACCCCGGGACAGCGACTGAAGCTTTCTTT. Protein product: CASEPYPGTATEAFF. The chain combines TRBV2 with TRBJ1-1; 7 bases are a match to TRBD1. Per the germline V gene, CDR1 is SNHLY and CDR2 is FYNNEI. Trimming cost V 8 bases and J 5 bases; bases outside gene matches: 14. This CDR3 contains 15 residues.

Ten or more counts support this clonotype. The gene calls are TRBV12-3 or TRBV12-4 and TRBJ1-5; 10 bases are a match to TRBD1. Trimming removed 7 bases from V and 7 bases from J; junction bases left unmatched: 7. The CDR3 loop spans 14 amino acids. The CDR3 region has the DNA TGTGCCAGCACCTACGGGACAGGGGAGCAGCCCCAGCATTTT. It codes for CASTYGTGEQPQHF.

V usage is TRBV6-1 and J usage is TRBJ2-3, with 14 bases matching TRBD2. CDR1 is MNHNS and CDR2 is SASEGT in the germline V gene. V lost 3 bases and J lost 4; bases outside the gene matches: 6. CDR3 size: 17 residues. CDR3 nucleotide sequence: TGTGCCAGCAGTGAGACTAGCGGGGGGGCCCCCCCAGATACGCAGTATTTT. It specifies CASSETSGGAPPDTQYF.

Notes on this clonotype: A read error may explain this, as a much larger clone is one base away. The chain has TRBV6-1 and TRBJ1-1, with TRBD1 identical over 10 bases. Per germline, CDR1 MNHNS and CDR2 SASEGT. This CDR3 is 15 amino acids long. CDR3 sequence (DNA): TGTACCAGCAGCGCGGGGACAGGGGAGAACACTGAAGCTTTCTTT. This sequence encodes CTSSAGTGENTEAFF.

The sample holds a few counts of this clonotype. This chain uses TRBV19 with TRBJ2-1, with a tentative D call TRBD2 (5 bases). Trimming cost V 6 bases and J 2 bases, with 8 bases left between them. Germline V CDR1 and CDR2: LNHDA, SQIVND (reference sequence). This CDR3 is built from 13 residues. Here the CDR3 reads CASSGITYNEQFF. The DNA for the CDR3 is TGTGCCAGTAGCGGGATCACCTACAATGAGCAGTTCTTC.

Comments on this clonotype: A read error may be the cause here, since a much bigger clone is one base away. The V and J genes are TRBV6-1 and TRBJ2-5; D may be TRBD1 or TRBD2 (5 bases each). The CDR3 is 15 amino acids. Germline V gene lookup returns CDR1 MNHNS and CDR2 SASEGT. V lost 5 bases and J lost 3, with 16 bases in between. The CDR3 DNA is TGTGCCAGCAGTCGGGACGGGGAATTGGAAGAGACCCAGTACTTC. Translated, it gives CASSRDGELEETQYF.

Ten or more counts support this clonotype. The CDR3 reads CASSSSGRARNEQFF. As DNA, the CDR3 is TGTGCCAGCAGTTCCTCAGGGAGGGCCCGCAATGAGCAGTTCTTC. The chain recombines TRBV6-2 or TRBV6-3 with TRBJ2-1; 7 bases agree with TRBD2. The CDR3 loop spans 15 amino acids. The germline gives CDR1 MNHEY, CDR2 SVGEGT. V trimming: 4 bases; J trimming: 6 bases; junction bases outside the gene matches: 9.

This clonotype was counted many times. The rearrangement links TRBV6-1 to TRBJ1-2, with 7 bases aligning to TRBD1. The CDR3 consists of 11 residues. From germline, CDR1 is MNHNS and CDR2 SASEGT. After removal of 10 bases from V and 7 bases from J, the junction contained 6 bases not matched to a gene. CDR3 in amino acids: CAISGGSGYTF. The CDR3 DNA follows: TGTGCCATTTCAGGGGGAAGTGGCTACACCTTC.

This clonotype was found many times. The CDR3 sequence: CASSEKHSTEAFF. In nucleotides, the CDR3 is TGTGCCAGCAGTGAAAAGCACAGCACTGAAGCTTTCTTT. The chain has TRBV6-1 and TRBJ1-1; no reliable D call. This CDR3 has 13 residues. In germline, CDR1 is MNHNS, CDR2 SASEGT. V lost 2 bases, J lost 4 bases, and 8 bases lay in between.

Only a few counts were recorded for this clonotype. The V and J genes are TRBV6-1 and TRBJ2-1; 9 bases line up with TRBD1. After removal of 3 bases from V and 6 bases from J, the junction contained 6 bases not matched to a gene. CDR3 length equals 15 residues. Germline V gives CDR1 MNHNS, CDR2 SASEGT. The CDR3 reads CASSDTGGAVNEQFF. The CDR3 nucleotides read TGTGCCAGCAGTGACACAGGGGGCGCCGTCAATGAGCAGTTCTTC.

At least ten counts were recorded for this clonotype. The chain recombines TRBV6-1 with TRBJ2-1; tentative D call: TRBD2 (5 bases). V lost 5 bases and J lost 4, with 12 bases in between. The CDR3 is 14 residues long. Germline lookup yields CDR1 MNHNS and CDR2 SASEGT. For the CDR3, the DNA is TGTGCCAGCAGTACGGACGGGATGTACAATGAGCAGTTCTTC. Translated: CASSTDGMYNEQFF.

This clonotype turned up a few times. The chain combines TRBV5-4 with TRBJ2-2; 16 bases fit TRBD2. This CDR3 is 18 amino acids long. The germline V gene has CDR1 SGHNT and CDR2 YYREEE (reference sequence). Trimming at V came to 3 bases and at J to 4 bases, leaving 6 bases not matched to a gene. The CDR3 is CASSSGLAGGGRTGELFF. The CDR3 DNA is TGTGCCAGCAGCTCGGGACTAGCGGGAGGGGGGCGCACCGGGGAGCTGTTTTTT.

The rearrangement links TRBV11-1 to TRBJ1-6; maybe TRBD1 (5 bases). The germline CDR1 and CDR2 sequences are SGHAT and FQDESV (reference sequence). Deletions cut 5 bases from V and 9 bases from J, with 11 bases between. The CDR3 consists of 13 residues. CDR3: CASSGTGGSPLHF. CDR3 DNA sequence: TGTGCCAGCAGCGGGACCGGCGGTTCACCCCTCCACTTT. The variable domain in full, with the rest retrieved from reference TRBV11-1 and TRBJ1-6, is EAEVAQSPRYKITEKSQAVAFWCDPISGHATLYWYRQILGQGPELLVQFQDESVVDDSQLPKDRFSAERLKGVDSTLKIQPAELGDSAMYLCASSGTGGSPLHFGNGTRLTVT.

This clonotype appeared a few times. The V and J genes are TRBV3-1 and TRBJ1-3; D remains ambiguous. Germline-derived CDR1 and CDR2 are LGHDT and YNNKEL (reference sequence). Trimming took off 0 bases at V and 0 bases at J, with 6 bases between the two ends. This CDR3 is 15 amino acids long. DNA of the CDR3: TGTGCCAGCAGCCAAGAAGGCATCTCTGGAAACACCATATATTTT. Translation: CASSQEGISGNTIYF. Drawing the rest from reference TRBV3-1 and TRBJ1-3, the complete variable domain is DTAVSQTPKYLVTQMGNDKSIKCEQNLGHDTMYWYKQDSKKFLKIMFSYNNKELIINETVPNRFSPKSPDKAHLNLHINSLELGDSAVYFCASSQEGISGNTIYFGEGSWLTVV.

This clonotype was picked up a small number of times. This chain uses TRBV7-9 with TRBJ2-1, with D unclear. V was shortened by 8 bases and J by 4 bases, with 12 bases between the two germline ends. Germline CDR1 reads SEHNR; CDR2 reads FQNEAQ (reference sequence). The CDR3 consists of 13 residues. CDR3 region: CASYRSRYNEQFF. The CDR3 coding sequence is TGTGCCAGCTATCGGTCCAGATACAATGAGCAGTTCTTC.

This clonotype was counted between two and nine times. The chain carries TRBV9 and TRBJ1-2; 8 bases are a match to TRBD1. Per the germline V gene, CDR1 is SGDLS and CDR2 is YYNGEE. V shed 4 bases, J shed 7 bases, and the junction held 3 bases outside the gene matches. The CDR3 has 12 amino acids. This chain's CDR3 is CASSTDRGGYTF. The CDR3 DNA follows: TGTGCCAGCAGCACCGACAGGGGTGGCTACACCTTC.

This clonotype was seen ten or more times. The chain is built from TRBV7-8 and TRBJ2-3; no firm D call. Trimming shortened V by 5 bases and J by 5 bases, and 8 bases separated the two germline ends. CDR3 length: 12 amino acids. Per germline, CDR1 SGHVS and CDR2 FQNEAQ. The chain's CDR3 is CASSGPLDTQYF. The CDR3 nucleotides are TGTGCCAGCAGCGGACCCCTAGATACGCAGTATTTT.

Comments on this clonotype: A much more abundant neighbour one base away suggests this may be a read error. V usage is TRBV20-1 and J usage is TRBJ2-3; 8 bases align to TRBD2. CDR3 length equals 16 residues. Germline lookup yields CDR1 DFQATT and CDR2 SNEGSKA (reference sequence). The ends lost 5 bases at V and 3 bases at J; junction bases unmatched: 13. CDR3 loop: CSAARGLAGGTDTQYF. The CDR3 region has the DNA TGCAGTGCTGCACGGGGGCTAGCGGGTGGAACAGATACGCAGTATTTT.

In its sample, this clonotype was seen a few times. The chain employs TRBV27 and TRBJ2-2; 11 bases map to TRBD2. The V and J ends lost 2 bases and 6 bases, in that order; junction bases with no gene match: 8. Germline V gene lookup returns CDR1 MNHEY and CDR2 SMNVEV (reference sequence). The CDR3 consists of 17 residues. The DNA of the CDR3 is TGTGCCAGCAGTTTACCGGTGGTAGCGGGGGGGCCCGGGGAGCTGTTTTTT. Translated: CASSLPVVAGGPGELFF.

This clonotype was counted many times. The rearrangement uses TRBV9 and TRBJ2-7; the D is unclear. The CDR3 loop spans 11 amino acids. The V gene's germline CDR1 is SGDLS and CDR2 YYNGEE. Deletions cut 0 bases from V and 3 bases from J, with 1 base between. The CDR3 loop reads CASSVVYEQYF. The CDR3, as DNA: TGTGCCAGCAGCGTAGTCTACGAGCAGTACTTC.

The chain carries TRBV18 and TRBJ2-7, with D perhaps TRBD1 or TRBD2 (5 bases each). The CDR3 extends over 15 amino acids. V was cut by 5 bases and J by 7 bases, with 21 bases left in between. Looked up from germline, CDR1 is KGHSH and CDR2 is LQKENI. The chain's CDR3 is CASSATRDAAREQYF. The DNA for the CDR3 is TGTGCCAGCTCAGCCACCCGGGACGCCGCTCGTGAGCAGTACTTC.

Notes on this clonotype: At one of its ends the junction is not consistent with the germline gene, which may arise from a read error. The chain employs TRBV5-1 and TRBJ1-1, with D perhaps TRBD1 (5 bases). The CDR3 covers 15 residues. CDR1 and CDR2 from the germline V gene are SGHRS and YFSETQ. In DNA, the CDR3 is TGTGCCAGCAGCTTGGATGGGGACGGGGGGACTGAAGCTTTCTTT. This translates into CASSLDGDGGTEAFF. The variable domain in full, with the rest retrieved from reference TRBV5-1 and TRBJ1-1, is KAGVTQTPRYLIKTRGQQVTLSCSPISGHRSVSWYQQTPGQGLQFLFEYFSETQRNKGNFPGRFSGRQFSNSRSEMNVSTLELGDSALYLCASSLDGDGGTEAFFGQGTRLTVV.

The sample holds many counts of this clonotype. The J gene is TRBJ2-3, the V gene TRBV5-8, with D possibly TRBD1 on 5 matching bases. V was pared by 0 bases and J by 2 bases, with 13 bases between. The CDR3 has 16 amino acids. Per germline, CDR1 SGHTS and CDR2 YDEGEE. DNA for the CDR3: TGTGCCAGCAGCTTGGGAGGCAGGGCTACCACAGATACGCAGTATTTT. It yields the protein CASSLGGRATTDTQYF.

This clonotype was found many times. The rearrangement joins TRBV5-1 to TRBJ1-2, with no clear D. Germline lookup yields CDR1 SGHRS and CDR2 YFSETQ. There are 13 residues in the CDR3. V gave up 2 bases and J gave up 5 bases, with 10 bases separating them. CDR3 bases: TGCGCCAGCAGCTTACAAGTTACTTATGGCTACACCTTC. Its protein is CASSLQVTYGYTF.